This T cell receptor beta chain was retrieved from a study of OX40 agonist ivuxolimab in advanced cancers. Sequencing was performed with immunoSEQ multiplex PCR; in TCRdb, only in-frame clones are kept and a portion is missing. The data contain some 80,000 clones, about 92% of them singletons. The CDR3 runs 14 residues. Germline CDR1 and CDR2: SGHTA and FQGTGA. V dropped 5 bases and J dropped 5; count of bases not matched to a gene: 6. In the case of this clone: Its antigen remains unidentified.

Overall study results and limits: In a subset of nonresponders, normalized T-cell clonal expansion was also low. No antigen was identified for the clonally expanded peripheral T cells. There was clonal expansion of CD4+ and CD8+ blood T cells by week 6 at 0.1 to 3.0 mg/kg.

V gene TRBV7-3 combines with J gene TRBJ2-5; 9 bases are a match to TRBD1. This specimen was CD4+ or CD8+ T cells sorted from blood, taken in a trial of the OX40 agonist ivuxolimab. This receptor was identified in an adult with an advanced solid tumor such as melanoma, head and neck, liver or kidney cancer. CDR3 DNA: TGTGCCAGCAGCAGGGGACAGGGTAATGAGACCCAGTACTTC. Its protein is CASSRGQGNETQYF.